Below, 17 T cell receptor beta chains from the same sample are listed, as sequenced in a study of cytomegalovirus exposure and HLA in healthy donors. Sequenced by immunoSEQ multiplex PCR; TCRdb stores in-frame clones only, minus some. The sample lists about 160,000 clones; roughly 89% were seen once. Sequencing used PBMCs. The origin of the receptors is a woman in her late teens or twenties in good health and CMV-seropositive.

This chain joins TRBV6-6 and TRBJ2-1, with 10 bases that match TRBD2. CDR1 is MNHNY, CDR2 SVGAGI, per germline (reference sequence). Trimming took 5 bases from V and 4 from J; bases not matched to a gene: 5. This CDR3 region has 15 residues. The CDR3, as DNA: TGTGCCAGCAGTGGGCTAGCGGGAGAGTACAATGAGCAGTTCTTC. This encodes CASSGLAGEYNEQFF.

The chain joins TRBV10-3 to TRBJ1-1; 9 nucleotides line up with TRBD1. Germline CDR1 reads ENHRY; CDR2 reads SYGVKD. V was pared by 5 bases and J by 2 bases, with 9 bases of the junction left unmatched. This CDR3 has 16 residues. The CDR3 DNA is TGTGCCATCAGTTTACAGGGGGCGGCGGTTAACACTGAAGCTTTCTTT. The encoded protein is CAISLQGAAVNTEAFF.

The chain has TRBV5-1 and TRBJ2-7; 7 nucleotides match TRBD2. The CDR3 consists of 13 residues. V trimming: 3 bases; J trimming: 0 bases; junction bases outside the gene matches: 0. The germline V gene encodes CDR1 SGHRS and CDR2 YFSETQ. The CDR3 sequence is CASSWGGSYEQYF. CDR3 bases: TGCGCCAGCAGCTGGGGGGGCTCCTACGAGCAGTACTTC.

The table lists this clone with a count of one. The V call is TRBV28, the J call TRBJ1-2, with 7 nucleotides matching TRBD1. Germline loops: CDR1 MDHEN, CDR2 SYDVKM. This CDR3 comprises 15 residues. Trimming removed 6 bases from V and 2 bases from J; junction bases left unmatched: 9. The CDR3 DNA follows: TGTGCCAGCAGCCTACAGGGGTTATGGAACTATGGCTACACCTTC. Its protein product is CASSLQGLWNYGYTF.

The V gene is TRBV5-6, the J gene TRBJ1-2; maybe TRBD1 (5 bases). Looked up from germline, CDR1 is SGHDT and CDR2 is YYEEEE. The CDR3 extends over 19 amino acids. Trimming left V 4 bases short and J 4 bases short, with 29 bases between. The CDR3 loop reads CASSPVRRGGKVASYGYTF. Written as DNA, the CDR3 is TGTGCCAGCAGCCCGGTTAGGCGGGGCGGGAAGGTGGCGAGCTATGGCTACACCTTC.

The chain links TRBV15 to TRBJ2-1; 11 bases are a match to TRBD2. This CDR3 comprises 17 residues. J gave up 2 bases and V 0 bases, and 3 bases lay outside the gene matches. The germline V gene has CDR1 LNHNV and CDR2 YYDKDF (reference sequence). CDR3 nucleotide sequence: TGTGCCACCAGCAGAGATCTGGGACTAGCGGCCTACAATGAGCAGTTCTTC. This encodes CATSRDLGLAAYNEQFF.

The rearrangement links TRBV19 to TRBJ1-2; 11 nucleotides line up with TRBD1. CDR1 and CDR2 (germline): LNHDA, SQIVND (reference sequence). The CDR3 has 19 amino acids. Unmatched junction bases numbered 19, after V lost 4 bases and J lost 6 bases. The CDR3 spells CASSTLPPLPGQGVDGYTF. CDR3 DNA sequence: TGTGCCAGTAGTACATTACCCCCTCTCCCGGGACAGGGGGTTGATGGCTACACCTTC.

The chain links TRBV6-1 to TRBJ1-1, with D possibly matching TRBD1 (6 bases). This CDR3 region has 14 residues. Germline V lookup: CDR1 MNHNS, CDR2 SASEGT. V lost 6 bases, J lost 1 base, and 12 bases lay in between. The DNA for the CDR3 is TGTGCCAGCAGCAGAGACAGGAGGAACACTGAAGCTTTCTTT. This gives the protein CASSRDRRNTEAFF.

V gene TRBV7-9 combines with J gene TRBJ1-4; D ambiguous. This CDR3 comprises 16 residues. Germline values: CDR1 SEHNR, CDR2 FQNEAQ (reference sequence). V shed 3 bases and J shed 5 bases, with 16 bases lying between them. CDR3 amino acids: CASSLGRNSGNEKLFF. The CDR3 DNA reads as TGTGCCAGCAGCTTGGGGAGGAACAGTGGGAATGAAAAACTGTTTTTT.

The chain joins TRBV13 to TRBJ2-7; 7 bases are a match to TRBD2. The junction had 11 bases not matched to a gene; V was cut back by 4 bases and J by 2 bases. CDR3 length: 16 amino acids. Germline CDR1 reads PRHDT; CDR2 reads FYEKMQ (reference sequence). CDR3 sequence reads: CASSSTMREGTYEQYF. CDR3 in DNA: TGTGCCAGCAGCTCCACAATGAGGGAGGGTACCTACGAGCAGTACTTC.

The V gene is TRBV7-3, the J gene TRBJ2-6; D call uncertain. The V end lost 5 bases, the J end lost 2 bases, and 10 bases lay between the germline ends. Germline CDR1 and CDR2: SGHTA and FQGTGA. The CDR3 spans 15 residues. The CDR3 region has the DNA TGTGCCAGCAGCCCGTACCGGGCTGGGGCCAACGTCCTGACTTTC. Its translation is CASSPYRAGANVLTF.

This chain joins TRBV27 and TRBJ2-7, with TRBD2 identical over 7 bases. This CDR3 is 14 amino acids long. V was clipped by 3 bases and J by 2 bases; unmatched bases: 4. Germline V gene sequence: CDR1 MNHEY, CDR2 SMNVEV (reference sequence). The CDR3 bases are TGTGCCAGCAGTTTCGCGGGGGAAACCTACGAGCAGTACTTC. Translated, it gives CASSFAGETYEQYF.

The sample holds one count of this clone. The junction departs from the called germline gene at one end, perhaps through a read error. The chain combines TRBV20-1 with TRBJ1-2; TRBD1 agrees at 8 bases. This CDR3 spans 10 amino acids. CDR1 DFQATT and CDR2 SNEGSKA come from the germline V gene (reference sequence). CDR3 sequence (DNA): TGCAGTGCAACTGGACAGGGTCTATGGTTC. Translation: CSATGQGLWF.

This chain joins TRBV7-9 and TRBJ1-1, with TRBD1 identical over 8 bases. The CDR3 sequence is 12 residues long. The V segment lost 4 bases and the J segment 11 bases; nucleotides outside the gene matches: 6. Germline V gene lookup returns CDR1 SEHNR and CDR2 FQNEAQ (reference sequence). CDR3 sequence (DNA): TGTGCCAGCAGCTGGTCGACAGGGGAGGCTTTCTTT. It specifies CASSWSTGEAFF.

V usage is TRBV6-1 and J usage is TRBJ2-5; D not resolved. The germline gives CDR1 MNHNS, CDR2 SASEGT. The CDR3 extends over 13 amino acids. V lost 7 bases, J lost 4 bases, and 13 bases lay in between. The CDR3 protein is CASIPTPGETQYF. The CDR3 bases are TGTGCCAGCATCCCGACGCCGGGAGAGACCCAGTACTTC.

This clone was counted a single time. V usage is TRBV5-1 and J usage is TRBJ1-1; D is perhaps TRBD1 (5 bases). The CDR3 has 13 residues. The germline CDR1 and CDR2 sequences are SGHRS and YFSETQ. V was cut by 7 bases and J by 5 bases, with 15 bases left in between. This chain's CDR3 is CASLTGVITEAFF. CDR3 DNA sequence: TGCGCCAGCCTCACGGGGGTTATAACTGAAGCTTTCTTT. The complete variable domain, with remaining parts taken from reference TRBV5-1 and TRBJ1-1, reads KAGVTQTPRYLIKTRGQQVTLSCSPISGHRSVSWYQQTPGQGLQFLFEYFSETQRNKGNFPGRFSGRQFSNSRSEMNVSTLELGDSALYLCASLTGVITEAFFGQGTRLTVV.

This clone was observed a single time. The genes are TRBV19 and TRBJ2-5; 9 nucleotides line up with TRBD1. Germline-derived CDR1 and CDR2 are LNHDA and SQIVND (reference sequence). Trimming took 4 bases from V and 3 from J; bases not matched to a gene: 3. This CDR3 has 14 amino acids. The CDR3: CASSRRDREETQYF. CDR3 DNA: TGTGCCAGTAGTAGGCGGGACAGGGAAGAGACCCAGTACTTC.